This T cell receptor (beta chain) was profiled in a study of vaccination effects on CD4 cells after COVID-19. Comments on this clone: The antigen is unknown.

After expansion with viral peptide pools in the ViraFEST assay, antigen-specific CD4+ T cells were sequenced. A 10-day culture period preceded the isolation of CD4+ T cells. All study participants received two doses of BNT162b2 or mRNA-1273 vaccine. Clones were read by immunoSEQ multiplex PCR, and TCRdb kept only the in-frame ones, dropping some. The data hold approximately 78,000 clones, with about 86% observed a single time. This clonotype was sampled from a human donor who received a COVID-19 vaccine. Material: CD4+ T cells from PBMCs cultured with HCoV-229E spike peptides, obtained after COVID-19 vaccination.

In DNA form, the CDR3 reads TGCGCCAGCAGCTTGCAGCCAGGGGGTTTGAACACTGAAGCTTTCTTT. This codes for CASSLQPGGLNTEAFF. J is TRBJ1-1 and V is TRBV5-1, with TRBD1 matching 7 bases. Per the germline V gene, CDR1 is SGHRS and CDR2 is YFSETQ. J gave up 0 bases and V 1 base, and 6 bases lay outside the gene matches. This CDR3 is built from 16 residues. The whole variable domain, filled in from reference TRBV5-1 and TRBJ1-1, reads KAGVTQTPRYLIKTRGQQVTLSCSPISGHRSVSWYQQTPGQGLQFLFEYFSETQRNKGNFPGRFSGRQFSNSRSEMNVSTLELGDSALYLCASSLQPGGLNTEAFFGQGTRLTVV.